This record covers a single T cell receptor (beta chain). As processed by the authors: Amplification with reference gene primers provided the estimates of nucleated cell counts. Here immunoSEQ multiplex PCR was the method, and the copy in TCRdb shows in-frame clones only, minus some. Clonal size and the V and J genes are those of that table, whereas D and trimming came from the DNA. Of some 200,000 clones in the sample, less than 90% are singletons; the top ten hold approximately 2.7%. The source of the sample is a study of blood T cell repertoires in COVID-19. Across the whole study: T cells, B-cell-depleted T cells, or PBMCs provided the cDNA or gDNA that served as material.

Assignment of participants to cohorts was predicated upon participant-reported clinical history. Germline V gives CDR1 SGHVS, CDR2 FNYEAQ. With 1 base clipped from V and 2 bases from J, the junction kept 6 bases outside the gene matches. CDR3 length equals 17 residues. The sample was PBMCs or T cells enriched from blood (not recorded which). This rearrangement joins TRBV7-6 to TRBJ2-1, with 9 bases matching TRBD1. This clonotype was sampled from a woman under 40 who had recovered from COVID-19. CDR3 sequence (DNA): TGTGCCAGCAGCTTAGGATACGACAGGGGGGCCTACAATGAGCAGTTCTTC. It yields the protein CASSLGYDRGAYNEQFF.